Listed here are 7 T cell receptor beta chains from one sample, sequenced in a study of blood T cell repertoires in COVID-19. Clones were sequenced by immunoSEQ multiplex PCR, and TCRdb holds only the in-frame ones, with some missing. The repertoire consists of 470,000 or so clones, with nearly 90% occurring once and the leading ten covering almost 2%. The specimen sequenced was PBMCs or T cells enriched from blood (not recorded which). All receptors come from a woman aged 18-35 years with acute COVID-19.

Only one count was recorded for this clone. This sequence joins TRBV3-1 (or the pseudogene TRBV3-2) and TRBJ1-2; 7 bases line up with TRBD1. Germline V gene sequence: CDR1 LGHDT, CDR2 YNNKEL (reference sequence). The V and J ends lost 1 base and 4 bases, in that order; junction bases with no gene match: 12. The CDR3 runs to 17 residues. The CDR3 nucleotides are TGTGCCAGCAGCCAAGGGGGTCCGGGACAGCAACTCTATGGCTACACCTTC. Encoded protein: CASSQGGPGQQLYGYTF.

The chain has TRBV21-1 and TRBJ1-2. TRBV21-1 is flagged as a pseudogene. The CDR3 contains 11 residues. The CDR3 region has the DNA TGTGCCAGCCGACTCGGCCGGGGCTACACCTTC. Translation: CASRLGRGYTF.

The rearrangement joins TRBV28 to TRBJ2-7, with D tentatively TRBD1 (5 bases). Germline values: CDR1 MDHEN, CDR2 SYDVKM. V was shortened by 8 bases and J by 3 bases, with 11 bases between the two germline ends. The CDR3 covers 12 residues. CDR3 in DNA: TGTGCCAGCGAGGACAACAACTACGAGCAGTACTTC. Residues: CASEDNNYEQYF. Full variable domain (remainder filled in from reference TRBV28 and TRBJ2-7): DVKVTQSSRYLVKRTGEKVFLECVQDMDHENMFWYRQDPGLGLRLIYFSYDVKMKEKGDIPEGYSVSREKKERFSLILESASTNQTSMYLCASEDNNYEQYFGPGTRLTVT.

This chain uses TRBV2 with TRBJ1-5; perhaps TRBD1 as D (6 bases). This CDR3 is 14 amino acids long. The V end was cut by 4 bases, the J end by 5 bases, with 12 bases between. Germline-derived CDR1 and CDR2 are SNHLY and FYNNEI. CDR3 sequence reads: CASSAQAGDQPQHF. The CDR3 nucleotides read TGTGCCAGCAGTGCCCAGGCAGGGGATCAGCCCCAGCATTTT.

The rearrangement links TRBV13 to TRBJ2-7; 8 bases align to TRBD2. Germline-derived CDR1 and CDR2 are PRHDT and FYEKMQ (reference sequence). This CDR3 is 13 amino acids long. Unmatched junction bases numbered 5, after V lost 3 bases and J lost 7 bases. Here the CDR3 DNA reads TGTGCCAGCAGCTTGGGGACTAGAGGGGAGCAGTACTTC. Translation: CASSLGTRGEQYF.

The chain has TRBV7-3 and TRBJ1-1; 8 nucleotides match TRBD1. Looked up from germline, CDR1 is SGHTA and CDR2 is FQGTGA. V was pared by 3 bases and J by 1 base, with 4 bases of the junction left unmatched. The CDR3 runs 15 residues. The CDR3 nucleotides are TGTGCCAGCAGCTTTACCGGGACAGGGAACACTGAAGCTTTCTTT. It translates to CASSFTGTGNTEAFF.

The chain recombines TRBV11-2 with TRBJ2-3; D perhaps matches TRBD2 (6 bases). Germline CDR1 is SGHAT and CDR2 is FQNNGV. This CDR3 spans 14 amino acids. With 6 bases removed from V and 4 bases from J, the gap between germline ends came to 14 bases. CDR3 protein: CASRVGGSPDTQYF. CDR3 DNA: TGTGCCAGCAGGGTGGGGGGTTCCCCAGATACGCAGTATTTT. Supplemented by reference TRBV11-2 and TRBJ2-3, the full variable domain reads EAGVAQSPRYKIIEKRQSVAFWCNPISGHATLYWYQQILGQGPKLLIQFQNNGVVDDSQLPKDRFSAERLKGVDSTLKIQPAKLEDSAVYLCASRVGGSPDTQYFGPGTRLTVL.